These 24 T cell receptor beta chains originate from one sample sequenced in a study of radiation and T cells in renal cell carcinoma. This sample's time point: blood 2 weeks post-SBRT. Treatment specified: 15 Gy SBRT to primary tumor, nephrectomy 4 weeks later. Assay used: immunoSEQ multiplex PCR; TCRdb lists only in-frame clones, some missing. The sample includes about 49,000 clones, 75% to 85% seen only once; the top ten take approximately 28%. The sample in question was blood, obtained from a patient whose treatment included radiotherapy and nephrectomy. The receptors come from a woman in her 70s with renal cell carcinoma.

The V gene is TRBV2, the J gene TRBJ2-2; 7 bases match TRBD1. Germline CDR1 SNHLY, CDR2 FYNNEI. This CDR3 has 17 residues. V lost 6 bases and J lost 0; bases outside the gene matches: 10. The CDR3 here is CASSFLGTVANTGELFF. In DNA, the CDR3 is TGTGCCAGCAGCTTCCTAGGGACAGTCGCGAACACCGGGGAGCTGTTTTTT.

This clone is a singleton in its sample. This rearrangement joins TRBV5-1 to TRBJ2-5; no clear D gene. The CDR3 sequence is 11 residues long. Trimming removed 4 bases from V and 4 bases from J, with 5 bases in between. From germline, CDR1 is SGHRS and CDR2 YFSETQ. CDR3: CASSLRETQYF. The CDR3 nucleotides are TGCGCCAGCAGCCTCAGAGAGACCCAGTACTTC.

The rearrangement uses TRBV19 and TRBJ1-6; TRBD1 is a possible D gene (6 bases). Germline CDR1 is LNHDA and CDR2 is SQIVND (reference sequence). The CDR3 sequence is 16 residues long. V lost 7 bases to trimming and J lost 0 bases, with 13 bases between them. The CDR3 DNA reads as TGTGCCAGTACCTGGGACACCAGCTCCTATAATTCACCCCTCCACTTT. Translation: CASTWDTSSYNSPLHF.

This clone was detected once. The rearrangement uses TRBV4-2 and TRBJ2-4; 12 bases are a match to TRBD2. Germline V lookup: CDR1 LGHNA, CDR2 YNFKEQ. The CDR3 spans 16 residues. Trimming removed 5 bases from V and 8 bases from J; junction bases left unmatched: 10. CDR3 coding DNA: TGTGCCAGCAGCTTAGTCCTAGCGGGGGGGCCCTACATTCAGTACTTC. Its translation: CASSLVLAGGPYIQYF.

The rearrangement links TRBV7-9 to TRBJ2-5, with D perhaps matching TRBD2 (6 bases). The germline V and J ends were trimmed by 6 bases and 4 bases, with 12 bases remaining between them. CDR3 length: 13 amino acids. CDR1 is SEHNR and CDR2 is FQNEAQ in the germline V gene (reference sequence). The CDR3 nucleotides read TGTGCCAGCAGGTCCGCCGGGGGAGAGACCCAGTACTTC. Residues: CASRSAGGETQYF.

J is TRBJ2-3 and V is TRBV5-1; a possible D gene is TRBD1 (6 bases). The germline CDR1 and CDR2 sequences are SGHRS and YFSETQ. The CDR3 is 15 amino acids. The V and J ends lost 3 bases and 6 bases respectively, with 17 bases between them. DNA for the CDR3: TGCGCCAGCAGCTCTCCACCCCAGGGGCCCGATACGCAGTATTTT. Translation: CASSSPPQGPDTQYF.

This chain joins TRBV5-4 and TRBJ2-1; D gene uncertain. Germline V gene data show CDR1 as SGHNT and CDR2 as YYREEE (reference sequence). The CDR3 is made up of 16 amino acids. V gave up 0 bases and J gave up 0 bases, with 10 bases separating them. In DNA form, the CDR3 reads TGTGCCAGCAGCTTGGCTGGCGGAACCTCCTACAATGAGCAGTTCTTC. It is translated as CASSLAGGTSYNEQFF.

This clone was picked up one time. V and J are TRBV5-6 and TRBJ2-7; possibly TRBD2 for D (6 bases). Germline V gene lookup returns CDR1 SGHDT and CDR2 YYEEEE. V dropped 2 bases and J dropped 9 bases, with 24 bases sitting between them. The CDR3 totals 16 residues. The CDR3 sequence is CASSFRGLQDQDGQYF. CDR3 bases: TGTGCCAGCAGCTTCCGGGGACTGCAGGATCAGGACGGGCAGTACTTC.

The CDR3 sequence: CASSPQYSNQPQHF. DNA of the CDR3: TGTGCCAGCAGTCCACAGTATAGCAATCAGCCCCAGCATTTT. The chain joins TRBV2 to TRBJ1-5; D is uncertain. The length of the CDR3 is 14 residues. The germline V gene encodes CDR1 SNHLY and CDR2 FYNNEI. The V end lost 5 bases, the J end lost 0 bases, and 8 bases lay between the germline ends.

In its sample, this clone was seen a few times. The V and J genes are TRBV23-1 and TRBJ1-1; TRBD1 might be the D (6 bases). TRBV23-1 is known as an ORF, though its function is uncertain. The ends were cut back, 2 bases at V and 1 base at J, with 11 bases in the middle. This CDR3 is built from 15 residues. CDR3: CASSQLDRGNTEAFF. In DNA form, the CDR3 reads TGCGCCAGCAGTCAACTGGACAGAGGGAACACTGAAGCTTTCTTT.

The V and J genes are TRBV25-1 and TRBJ1-1; 10 nucleotides agree with TRBD1. This CDR3 comprises 14 residues. In germline, CDR1 is MGHDK, CDR2 SYGVNS. With 10 bases clipped from V and 4 bases from J, the junction kept 9 bases outside the gene matches. The CDR3 region has the DNA TGTGCCAACGGGACAGGGGTTTGCGGCACTGAAGCTTTCTTT. Its translation: CANGTGVCGTEAFF.

This clone was observed a few times. The chain combines TRBV2 with TRBJ2-2, with D uncertain. CDR3 length equals 13 residues. V was trimmed by 7 bases and J by 1 base, leaving 7 bases between them. Germline CDR1 reads SNHLY; CDR2 reads FYNNEI. The CDR3 bases are TGTGCCAGCAAGAATAAGAACACCGGGGAGCTGTTTTTT. Residues: CASKNKNTGELFF.

The CDR3 reads CSAGAAYEQYF. The CDR3 nucleotides are TGCAGTGCTGGGGCAGCCTACGAGCAGTACTTC. The rearrangement joins TRBV20-1 to TRBJ2-7; possible D gene TRBD1, 5 bases. CDR3 size: 11 residues. Deletions cut 5 bases from V and 2 bases from J, with 7 bases between. The germline gives CDR1 DFQATT, CDR2 SNEGSKA (reference sequence).

This clone was detected once. Written as DNA, the CDR3 is TGTGCCATCAGCGGTACAGGGGAGGCCACTGAAGCTTTCTTT. Its protein product is CAISGTGEATEAFF. The V and J genes are TRBV10-3 and TRBJ1-1; 7 bases line up with TRBD1. There are 14 residues in the CDR3. Germline assignment: CDR1 ENHRY and CDR2 SYGVKD. J was trimmed by 4 bases and V by 6 bases; bases with no gene match: 8.

This chain uses TRBV30 with TRBJ2-7; 7 nucleotides line up with TRBD1. The V gene's germline CDR1 is GTSNPN and CDR2 SVGIG (reference sequence). The CDR3 contains 13 residues. Trimming removed 2 bases from V and 1 base from J; junction bases left unmatched: 2. The CDR3 spells CAWSWDRSYEQYF. The CDR3 DNA reads as TGTGCCTGGAGTTGGGACAGATCCTACGAGCAGTACTTC.

V is TRBV7-2 and J is TRBJ1-2, with D possibly matching TRBD1 (6 bases). Germline CDR1 is SGHTA and CDR2 is FQGNSA. The CDR3 loop spans 14 amino acids. Trimming took off 5 bases at V and 3 bases at J, with 13 bases between the two ends. The CDR3 is CASSTGQSYYGYTF. The DNA for the CDR3 is TGTGCCAGCAGCACCGGACAGAGCTACTATGGCTACACCTTC.

This chain links TRBV9 with TRBJ1-3, with 9 bases fitting TRBD1. Germline V CDR1 and CDR2: SGDLS, YYNGEE. V gave up 2 bases and J gave up 2 bases; unmatched junction bases: 5. The CDR3 runs 16 residues. CDR3 residues: CASSVDTGGTGNTIYF. CDR3 nucleotides: TGTGCCAGCAGCGTCGACACAGGGGGCACTGGAAACACCATATATTTT. The full variable domain, rest sourced from reference TRBV9 and TRBJ1-3, is DSGVTQTPKHLITATGQRVTLRCSPRSGDLSVYWYQQSLDQGLQFLIQYYNGEERAKGNILERFSAQQFPDLHSELNLSSLELGDSALYFCASSVDTGGTGNTIYFGEGSWLTVV.

This chain uses TRBV19 with TRBJ2-7, with D hard to call. Germline V CDR1 and CDR2: LNHDA, SQIVND (reference sequence). The CDR3 is 13 amino acids. V lost 5 bases, J lost 2 bases, and 10 bases lay in between. This CDR3 is CASSASTTYEQYF. DNA for the CDR3: TGTGCCAGTAGTGCATCCACTACCTACGAGCAGTACTTC.

The chain couples TRBV7-9 to TRBJ2-1, with D possibly being TRBD2 (6 bases). This CDR3 spans 14 amino acids. Between the trimmed V and J ends, which lost 2 bases and 5 bases, there was a span of 10 bases. In germline, CDR1 is SEHNR, CDR2 FQNEAQ (reference sequence). CDR3 amino acids: CASSLWGEDNEQFF. The CDR3 DNA sequence: TGTGCCAGCAGCTTATGGGGGGAGGACAATGAGCAGTTCTTC.

This clone was recorded a few times. The rearrangement joins TRBV14 to TRBJ2-7; D remains unclear. The CDR3 sequence is 15 residues long. Per germline, CDR1 SGHDN and CDR2 FVKESK. With 0 bases removed from V and 3 bases from J, the gap between germline ends came to 12 bases. This chain's CDR3 is CASSQEWQVNYEQYF. DNA for the CDR3: TGTGCCAGCAGCCAAGAGTGGCAGGTAAACTACGAGCAGTACTTC.

The chain links TRBV7-8 to TRBJ2-5; D gene ambiguous. Trimming removed 5 bases at V and 3 bases at J, with 19 bases between. This CDR3 contains 16 residues. In germline, CDR1 is SGHVS, CDR2 FQNEAQ. The CDR3 protein is CASSLSPGPLEETQYF. The CDR3 DNA reads TGTGCCAGCAGCCTATCGCCCGGACCCTTGGAAGAGACCCAGTACTTC.

This sequence joins TRBV29-1 and TRBJ2-1, with D hard to call. Trimming shortened V by 5 bases and J by 4 bases, and 12 bases separated the two germline ends. Per the germline V gene, CDR1 is SQVTM and CDR2 is ANQGSEA. The CDR3 has 13 residues. The CDR3 region has the DNA TGCAGCGTTCACCCACTGGGTTACAATGAGCAGTTCTTC. This codes for CSVHPLGYNEQFF.

The chain uses TRBV5-1 and TRBJ2-3; 11 bases are shared with TRBD2. The ends lost 2 bases at V and 5 bases at J; junction bases unmatched: 4. The CDR3 contains 15 residues. Germline V gives CDR1 SGHRS, CDR2 YFSETQ. The CDR3 DNA sequence: TGCGCCAGCAGCTTTAGCGGGGGGGCCGGAGATACGCAGTATTTT. Its translation is CASSFSGGAGDTQYF.

The chain is built from TRBV5-6 and TRBJ2-1; the D is unclear. Germline CDR1 is SGHDT and CDR2 is YYEEEE. V lost 2 bases to trimming and J lost 7 bases, with 10 bases between them. This CDR3 is built from 13 residues. CDR3 loop: CASSFLDTNEQFF. Here the CDR3 DNA reads TGTGCCAGCAGCTTCCTGGATACTAATGAGCAGTTCTTC.